This T cell receptor beta chain stems from a study of OX40 agonist ivuxolimab in advanced cancers. From germline, CDR1 is MDHEN and CDR2 SYDVKM. Trimming left V 7 bases short and J 10 bases short, with 17 bases between. The CDR3 contains 14 residues. A word on this clone: Its cognate antigen is unknown.

The protocol was immunoSEQ multiplex PCR, while the TCRdb copy is restricted to in-frame clones and leaves out a portion. The sample records roughly 20,000 clones, roughly four fifths being singletons. Overall study findings and caveats: Some of the nonresponding patients also showed low levels of normalized T-cell clonal expansion.

This receptor was obtained from an adult with an advanced solid tumor such as melanoma, head and neck, liver or kidney cancer. The V and J genes are TRBV28 and TRBJ1-6; TRBD1 might be the D (6 bases). The material sequenced was CD4+ or CD8+ T cells sorted from blood, taken in a trial of the OX40 agonist ivuxolimab. CDR3 DNA: TGTGCCAGCACCGTAGGTGAGGGGGACTCACCCCTCCACTTT. It yields the protein CASTVGEGDSPLHF.